The entry below describes one TCR beta chain. What it recognizes is unknown. This record belongs to a study of cytomegalovirus exposure and HLA in healthy donors. Study-level results: The study designated over 150 TCR beta chains cytomegalovirus-associated. Follow-up analysis later connected one missense variant in DCLRE1C with trimming of TCR beta V- and J-genes. Despite most TCR sequences being rare, some public TCRs occurred in many donors.

The PCR had 60 Vbeta and 13 Jbeta primers. TCRdb keeps only in-frame clones here, not all; method: immunoSEQ multiplex PCR. The sample lists 150,000 to 200,000 clones; around 77% were seen once. CDR1 is WSHSY and CDR2 is SAAADI in the germline V gene. The length of the CDR3 is 12 residues. J lost 8 bases, V lost 5 bases, and 5 bases had no gene match. The J gene is TRBJ1-2, the V gene TRBV10-2, with 7 bases that match TRBD1. The sequencing input was PBMCs. The TCR originated in a woman aged 30 to 39 in good health and CMV-seronegative. The CDR3 is CASSPRGEGYTF. CDR3 in DNA: TGCGCCAGCAGTCCCAGGGGGGAAGGCTACACCTTC.